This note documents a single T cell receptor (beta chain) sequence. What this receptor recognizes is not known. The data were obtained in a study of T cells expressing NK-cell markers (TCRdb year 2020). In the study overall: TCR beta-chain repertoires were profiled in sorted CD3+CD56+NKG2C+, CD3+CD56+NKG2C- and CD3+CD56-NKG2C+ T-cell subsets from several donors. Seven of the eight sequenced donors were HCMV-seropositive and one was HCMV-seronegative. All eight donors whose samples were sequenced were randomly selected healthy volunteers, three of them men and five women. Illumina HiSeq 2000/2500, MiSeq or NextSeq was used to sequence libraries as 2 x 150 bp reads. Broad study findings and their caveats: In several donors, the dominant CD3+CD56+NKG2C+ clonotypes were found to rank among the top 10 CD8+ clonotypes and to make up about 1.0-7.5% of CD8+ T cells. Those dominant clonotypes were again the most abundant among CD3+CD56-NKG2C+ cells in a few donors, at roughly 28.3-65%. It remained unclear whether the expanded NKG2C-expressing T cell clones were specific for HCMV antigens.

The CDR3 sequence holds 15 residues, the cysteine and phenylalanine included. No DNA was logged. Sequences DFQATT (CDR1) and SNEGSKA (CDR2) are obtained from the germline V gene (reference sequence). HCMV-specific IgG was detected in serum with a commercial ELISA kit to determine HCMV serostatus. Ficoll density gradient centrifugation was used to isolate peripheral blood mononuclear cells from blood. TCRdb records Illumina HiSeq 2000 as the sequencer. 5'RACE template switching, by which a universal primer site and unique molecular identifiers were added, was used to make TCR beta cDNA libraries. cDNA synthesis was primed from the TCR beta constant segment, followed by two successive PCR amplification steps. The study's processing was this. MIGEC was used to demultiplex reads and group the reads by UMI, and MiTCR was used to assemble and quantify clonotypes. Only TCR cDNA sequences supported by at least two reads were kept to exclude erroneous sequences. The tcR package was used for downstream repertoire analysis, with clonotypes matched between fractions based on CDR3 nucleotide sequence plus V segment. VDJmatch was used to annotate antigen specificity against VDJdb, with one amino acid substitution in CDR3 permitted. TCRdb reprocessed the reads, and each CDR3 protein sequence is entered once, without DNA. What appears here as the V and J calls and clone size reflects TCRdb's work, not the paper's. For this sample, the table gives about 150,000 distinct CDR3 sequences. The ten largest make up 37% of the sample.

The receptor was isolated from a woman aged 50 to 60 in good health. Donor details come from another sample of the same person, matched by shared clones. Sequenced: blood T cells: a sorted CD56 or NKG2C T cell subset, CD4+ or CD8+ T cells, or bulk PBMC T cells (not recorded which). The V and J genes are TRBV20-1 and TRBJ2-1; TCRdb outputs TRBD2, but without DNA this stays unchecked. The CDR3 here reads CSARDRAGAGNEQFF.